This T cell receptor (beta chain) stems from a study of a mutant IDH1 vaccine in newly diagnosed glioma. Broader study findings: Alterations occurring in top peripheral T cell clonotypes seemed unrelated to pseudoprogression.

Time point here: week 5, during vaccination. What each vaccine dose contained was 300 ug of mutant IDH1 20-mer peptide, accompanied by topical imiquimod. Sequencing was performed with immunoSEQ multiplex PCR; in TCRdb, only in-frame clones are kept and a portion is missing. The sample has 32,000 or so clones; roughly 90% are singletons. This clone was recorded only once. Its specificity is not known. The germline V gene has CDR1 MGHRA and CDR2 YSYEKL. After removal of 6 bases from V and 0 bases from J, the junction contained 10 bases not matched to a gene. The length of the CDR3 is 18 residues. This clonotype originated in a woman in her thirties or forties with glioma. Some clones in this sample may be carry-over from other donors' samples. The chain joins TRBV4-1 to TRBJ2-1; TRBD2 matches 11 bases. The source was peripheral blood mononuclear cells (PBMCs), collected from a glioma patient whose treatment included an IDH1 peptide vaccine. The CDR3 here is CASRLLAGVFFSYNEQFF. The CDR3 bases are TGCGCCAGCAGACTACTAGCGGGGGTCTTCTTCTCCTACAATGAGCAGTTCTTC.